The sample holds many counts of the clone carrying this T cell receptor beta chain. The CDR3 runs 14 residues. Germline V lookup: CDR1 DFQATT, CDR2 SNEGSKA (reference sequence). V was trimmed by 5 bases and J by 1 base, leaving 15 bases between them. For TCRbeta, the library was prepared with unique molecular identifiers. TCRdb called the PCR reads again in MiXCR, with one record for every CDR3 protein. This sample has some 350,000 distinct CDR3 sequences; 10% to 13% occur once, and the top ten carry 2% to 3%. The entry originates in a study of T-cell reconstitution after alpha-beta-depleted transplantation in children.

The sample here was PBMCs from the stem cell graft donor, taken from the stem cell graft. The sequence was obtained from a human donor who donated a stem cell graft to a child with acute lymphoblastic leukemia. The chain links TRBV20-1 to TRBJ2-7, with D tentatively TRBD1 (7 bases). This CDR3 is CSASQGTFSYEQYF. The CDR3 bases are TGCAGTGCTTCACAGGGGACTTTTTCCTACGAGCAGTACTTC.